Following are 17 T cell receptor beta chains from one sample sequenced in a study of blood T cell repertoires in COVID-19. Only in-frame clones appear in the TCRdb table, and some are missing; sequencing was by immunoSEQ multiplex PCR. This sample has fewer than 250,000 clones; about 87% occur once, and the top ten carry more than 1.5%. The sequencing sample was made of peripheral blood. Source of these receptors: a man between 65 and 80 years old with acute or convalescent COVID-19.

The V gene is TRBV7-8, the J gene TRBJ2-7; 7 nucleotides align to TRBD1. Germline CDR1 is SGHVS and CDR2 is FQNEAQ. This CDR3 is built from 14 residues. V was clipped by 1 base and J by 2 bases; unmatched bases: 2. CDR3 in DNA: TGTGCCAGCAGCTTAGGGGGACAGACCTACGAGCAGTACTTC. It translates to CASSLGGQTYEQYF.

The chain couples TRBV5-4 to TRBJ2-4; 9 nucleotides match TRBD1. Trimming at V came to 2 bases and at J to 8 bases, leaving 5 bases not matched to a gene. Germline V CDR1 and CDR2: SGHNT, YYREEE (reference sequence). The CDR3 contains 14 residues. CDR3 nucleotide sequence: TGTGCCAGCAGCTTAACAGGGGGCGCGGACATTCAGTACTTC. Encoded protein: CASSLTGGADIQYF.

The rearrangement uses TRBV14 and TRBJ1-5; D remains unclear. The ends were cut back, 0 bases at V and 9 bases at J, with 9 bases in the middle. There are 13 residues in the CDR3. Germline values: CDR1 SGHDN, CDR2 FVKESK. The CDR3 loop reads CASSQENSWPQHF. DNA for the CDR3: TGTGCCAGCAGCCAAGAGAACTCTTGGCCCCAGCATTTT. Filled out from reference TRBV14 and TRBJ1-5, the complete variable domain reads EAGVTQFPSHSVIEKGQTVTLRCDPISGHDNLYWYRRVMGKEIKFLLHFVKESKQDESGMPNNRFLAERTGGTYSTLKVQPAELEDSGVYFCASSQENSWPQHFGDGTRLSIL.

This clone was counted a single time. V is TRBV19 and J is TRBJ2-7, with 10 bases lining up with TRBD1. The CDR3 runs to 14 residues. Germline V gives CDR1 LNHDA, CDR2 SQIVND (reference sequence). V shed 9 bases and J 0 bases; nucleotides not matched to a gene: 5. CDR3 protein: CARGTGVRSYEQYF. CDR3 sequence (DNA): TGTGCCAGAGGGACAGGGGTACGCTCCTACGAGCAGTACTTC.

The chain combines TRBV6-5 with TRBJ2-1; 8 bases line up with TRBD2. Germline trimming cut 6 bases from V and 6 bases from J; bases unmatched to any gene: 7. Per germline, CDR1 MNHEY and CDR2 SVGAGI. The CDR3 runs to 14 residues. This chain's CDR3 is CASRETSVANEQFF. The DNA of the CDR3 is TGTGCCAGCAGGGAGACTAGCGTAGCCAATGAGCAGTTCTTC.

The chain is built from TRBV18 and TRBJ2-1; D may be TRBD2 (6 bases). Trimming took 4 bases from V and 0 from J, leaving 25 bases between them. Germline CDR1 reads KGHSH; CDR2 reads LQKENI. This CDR3 region has 20 residues. In DNA form, the CDR3 reads TGTGCCAGCTCACACCCCGAGGCCGTGGCTGGCGGGGCCTCCTACAATGAGCAGTTCTTC. Residues: CASSHPEAVAGGASYNEQFF.

The CDR3 bases are TGTGCCAGCTCACCACTCCGGATTACCAGGCCTGGAAAACTGTTTTTT. Encoded protein: CASSPLRITRPGKLFF. The V call is TRBV18, the J call TRBJ1-4; D not certain. The CDR3 length is 16 residues. Trimming stripped 1 base from V and 10 bases from J, with 19 bases between. CDR1 KGHSH and CDR2 LQKENI come from the germline V gene.

This chain links TRBV19 with TRBJ1-1; D is perhaps TRBD1 (6 bases). V lost 7 bases to trimming and J lost 4 bases, with 16 bases between them. CDR1 is LNHDA, CDR2 SQIVND, per germline (reference sequence). The CDR3 loop spans 14 amino acids. CDR3: CASISTGKSTEAFF. In DNA, the CDR3 is TGTGCCAGTATCTCAACAGGGAAAAGCACTGAAGCTTTCTTT.

The chain links TRBV7-9 to TRBJ1-6, with TRBD1 as a possible D gene (6 bases). The CDR3 totals 14 residues. V was trimmed by 5 bases and J by 10 bases, leaving 15 bases between them. CDR1 is SEHNR, CDR2 FQNEAQ, per germline (reference sequence). The CDR3 DNA reads TGTGCCAGCAGCCCTATGGACAGTCAGTCACCCCTCCACTTT. It yields the protein CASSPMDSQSPLHF.

The rearrangement joins TRBV25-1 to TRBJ1-4; TRBD1 agrees at 7 bases. This CDR3 contains 16 residues. V shed 8 bases and J 8 bases; nucleotides not matched to a gene: 17. Germline V gives CDR1 MGHDK, CDR2 SYGVNS. In DNA, the CDR3 is TGTGCCAGCCGATATATAGACTGGACAGGAGGGGAAAAACTGTTTTTT. It specifies CASRYIDWTGGEKLFF.

This clone is a singleton in its sample. The chain's CDR3 is CASSIIPGLAGAKQYF. Here the CDR3 DNA reads TGTGCCAGTAGTATAATACCCGGACTAGCGGGAGCGAAGCAGTACTTC. The rearrangement joins TRBV19 to TRBJ2-7, with TRBD2 matching 13 bases. The CDR3 contains 16 residues. Germline V gives CDR1 LNHDA, CDR2 SQIVND (reference sequence). The V gene end was trimmed by 2 bases and the J gene end by 8 bases; junction bases not matched to a gene: 9. Based on the CDR3 plus reference TRBV19 and TRBJ2-7, the full variable domain is DGGITQSPKYLFRKEGQNVTLSCEQNLNHDAMYWYRQDPGQGLRLIYYSQIVNDFQKGDIAEGYSVSREKKESFPLTVTSAQKNPTAFYLCASSIIPGLAGAKQYFGPGTRLTVT.

This CDR3 reads CASSLSHETEAFF. CDR3 DNA: TGCGCCAGCAGCTTGAGTCACGAGACTGAAGCTTTCTTT. V usage is TRBV5-1 and J usage is TRBJ1-1; no definite D call. Trimming took off 1 base at V and 5 bases at J, with 9 bases between the two ends. Germline V gives CDR1 SGHRS, CDR2 YFSETQ. The CDR3 has 13 amino acids.

The CDR3 sequence is CASSYSRDSPFSYEQYF. Here the CDR3 DNA reads TGTGCCAGCAGTTACTCCCGGGACAGCCCCTTCTCCTACGAGCAGTACTTC. The rearrangement links TRBV6-2 or TRBV6-3 to TRBJ2-7, with 7 bases fitting TRBD1. This CDR3 has 17 residues. The V gene end was trimmed by 0 bases and the J gene end by 0 bases; junction bases not matched to a gene: 8. Germline CDR1 reads MNHEY; CDR2 reads SVGEGT.

The V gene is TRBV24-1, the J gene TRBJ2-1, with 7 bases identical to TRBD2. Looked up from germline, CDR1 is KGHDR and CDR2 is SFDVKD. This CDR3 contains 14 residues. With V trimmed by 5 bases and J by 5 bases, 5 bases remained unmatched. The CDR3 DNA is TGTGCCACCAGTGTAGCAGGGACTAACAATGAGCAGTTCTTC. Amino acids: CATSVAGTNNEQFF.

The chain carries TRBV19 and TRBJ2-1, with 11 bases aligning to TRBD2. Losses at the gene ends were 5 bases for V and 4 bases for J; bases not matched to a gene: 7. The CDR3 spans 16 residues. The germline CDR1 and CDR2 sequences are LNHDA and SQIVND (reference sequence). Here the CDR3 reads CASSDPLAGGYNEQFF. The CDR3 DNA reads as TGTGCCAGTAGTGATCCCCTAGCGGGAGGATACAATGAGCAGTTCTTC.

The J gene is TRBJ1-5, the V gene TRBV6-5; 7 bases agree with TRBD1. CDR1 MNHEY and CDR2 SVGAGI come from the germline V gene. V gave up 6 bases and J gave up 5 bases; unmatched junction bases: 7. The CDR3 has 14 residues. The CDR3 sequence is CASRAGTAYQPQHF. The DNA for the CDR3 is TGTGCCAGCAGAGCCGGGACAGCCTATCAGCCCCAGCATTTT.

The gene calls are TRBV19 and TRBJ1-3; 9 bases agree with TRBD1. V lost 4 bases to trimming and J lost 5 bases; unmatched junction nucleotides: 12. The CDR3 has 17 amino acids. Germline V lookup: CDR1 LNHDA, CDR2 SQIVND (reference sequence). The CDR3 protein is CASSNQLTGGGRNTIYF. The DNA for the CDR3 is TGTGCCAGTAGTAACCAATTAACAGGGGGCGGAAGAAACACCATATATTTT.